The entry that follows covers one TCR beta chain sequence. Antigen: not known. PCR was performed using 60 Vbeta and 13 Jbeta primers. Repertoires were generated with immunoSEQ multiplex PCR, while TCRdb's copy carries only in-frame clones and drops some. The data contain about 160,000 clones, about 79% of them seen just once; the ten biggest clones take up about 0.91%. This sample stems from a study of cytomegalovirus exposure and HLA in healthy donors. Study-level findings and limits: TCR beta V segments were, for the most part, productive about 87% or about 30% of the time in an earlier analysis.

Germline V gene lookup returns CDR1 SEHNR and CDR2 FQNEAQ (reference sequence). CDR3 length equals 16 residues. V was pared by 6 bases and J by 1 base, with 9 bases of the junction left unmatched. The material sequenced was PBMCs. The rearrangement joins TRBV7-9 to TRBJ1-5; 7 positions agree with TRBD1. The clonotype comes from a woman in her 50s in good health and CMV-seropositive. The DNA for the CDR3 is TGTGCCAGCAGACTAAGCGGACAGGACAGCAATCAGCCCCAGCATTTT. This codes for CASRLSGQDSNQPQHF.